This is a list of T cell receptor beta chains from one sample in a study of cytomegalovirus exposure and HLA in healthy donors. Sequencing was performed with immunoSEQ multiplex PCR; in TCRdb, only in-frame clones are kept and a portion is missing. The top ten clones hold 2% to 2.5% of a sample with about 150,000 clones, about 70% of them seen once. The material sequenced was PBMCs. All receptors derive from a woman in her sixties or seventies in good health and CMV-seropositive. Both conserved end residues are part of each CDR3. Rows give clone size only sometimes, using once, few, many, or a class for an expanded clone.

clone_size: few
v_call: TRBV7-8
cdr3_aa: CASSSRVVTEAFF

clone_size: once
v_call: TRBV4-1
cdr3_aa: CASSQDSPGNTEAFF

clone_size: -
v_call: TRBV5-4
cdr3_aa: CASTLGAEAFF

clone_size: -
v_call: TRBV7-3
cdr3_aa: CASSPGGSNTGELFF

clone_size: -
v_call: TRBV7-3
cdr3_aa: CASSLMDLAGGHEQFF

clone_size: -
v_call: TRBV5-1
cdr3_aa: CASSLDAGGRSNTQYF

clone_size: once
v_call: TRBV9
cdr3_aa: CASSVDLATGVSEQYF

clone_size: few
v_call: TRBV5-4
cdr3_aa: CASSLDAGIYGYTF

clone_size: -
v_call: TRBV6-5
cdr3_aa: CASSMTSGTYNEQFF

clone_size: -
v_call: TRBV5-6
cdr3_aa: CASSLWTSGRKYNEQFF

clone_size: -
v_call: TRBV2
cdr3_aa: CASTDGQLGYTF

clone_size: -
v_call: TRBV18
cdr3_aa: CASSPRQIEAFF

clone_size: -
v_call: TRBV6-1
cdr3_aa: CASSPDRGGNTIYF

clone_size: -
v_call: TRBV28
cdr3_aa: CASSPSGRTYEQYF

clone_size: -
v_call: TRBV5-1
cdr3_aa: CASSLRWELYNEQFF

clone_size: -
v_call: TRBV9
cdr3_aa: CASSVSSEVTSEQYF

clone_size: -
v_call: TRBV11-2
cdr3_aa: CASSLRQGMNTEAFF

clone_size: few
v_call: TRBV28
cdr3_aa: CASSPRGDGANVLTF

clone_size: -
v_call: TRBV15
cdr3_aa: CATSREGGIRIGELFF

clone_size: once
v_call: TRBV30
cdr3_aa: CAWSVGVGDTDTQYF

clone_size: -
v_call: TRBV7-8
cdr3_aa: CASSFGSFGGNTIYF

clone_size: -
v_call: TRBV6-1
cdr3_aa: CASSEATGRDEQYF

clone_size: few
v_call: TRBV28
cdr3_aa: CASRNTGVYGYTF

clone_size: -
v_call: TRBV27
cdr3_aa: CASSLGDRGFAGYTF

clone_size: once
v_call: TRBV6-1
cdr3_aa: CASTGDTYEQYF

clone_size: -
v_call: TRBV6-1
cdr3_aa: CASKEGAAGEQFF

clone_size: -
v_call: TRBV2
cdr3_aa: CASSLLQGEKLFF

clone_size: few
v_call: TRBV5-1
cdr3_aa: CASSLEQPEKLFF

clone_size: -
v_call: TRBV6-1
cdr3_aa: CASSSLRGPLNEQFF

clone_size: once
v_call: TRBV5-1
cdr3_aa: CASSLGQGGEKLFF

clone_size: few
v_call: TRBV2
cdr3_aa: CAGGTESMDQPQHF

clone_size: -
v_call: TRBV5-4
cdr3_aa: CATGLAGTDTQYF

clone_size: -
v_call: TRBV30
cdr3_aa: CAWSRTDNSGNTIYF